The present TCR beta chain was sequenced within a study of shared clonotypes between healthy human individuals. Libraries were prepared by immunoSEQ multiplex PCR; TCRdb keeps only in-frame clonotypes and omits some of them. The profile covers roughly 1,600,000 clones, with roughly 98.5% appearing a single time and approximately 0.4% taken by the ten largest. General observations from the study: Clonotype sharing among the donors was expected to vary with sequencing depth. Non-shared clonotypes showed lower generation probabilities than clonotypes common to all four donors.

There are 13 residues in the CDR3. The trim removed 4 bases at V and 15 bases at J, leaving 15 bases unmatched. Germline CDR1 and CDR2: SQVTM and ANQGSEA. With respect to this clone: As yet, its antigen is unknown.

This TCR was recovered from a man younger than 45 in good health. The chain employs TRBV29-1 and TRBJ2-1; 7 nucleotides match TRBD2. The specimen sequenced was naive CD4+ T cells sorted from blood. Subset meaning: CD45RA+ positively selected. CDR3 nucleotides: TGCAGCGTTGGGCCGGGAGGTCCGTCCCCTTGGTTCTTC. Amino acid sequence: CSVGPGGPSPWFF.